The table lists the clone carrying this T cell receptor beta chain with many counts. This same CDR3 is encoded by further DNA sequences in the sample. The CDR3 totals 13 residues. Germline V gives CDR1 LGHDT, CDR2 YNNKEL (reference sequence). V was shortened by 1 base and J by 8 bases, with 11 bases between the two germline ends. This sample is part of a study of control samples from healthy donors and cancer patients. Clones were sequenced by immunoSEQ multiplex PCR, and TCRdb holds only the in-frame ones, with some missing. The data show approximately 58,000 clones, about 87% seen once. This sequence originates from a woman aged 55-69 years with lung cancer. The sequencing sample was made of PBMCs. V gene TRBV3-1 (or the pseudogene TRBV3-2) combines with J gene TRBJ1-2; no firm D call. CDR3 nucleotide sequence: TGTGCCAGCAGCCAAGCCGGGTTAGGAGGCTACACCTTC. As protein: CASSQAGLGGYTF.